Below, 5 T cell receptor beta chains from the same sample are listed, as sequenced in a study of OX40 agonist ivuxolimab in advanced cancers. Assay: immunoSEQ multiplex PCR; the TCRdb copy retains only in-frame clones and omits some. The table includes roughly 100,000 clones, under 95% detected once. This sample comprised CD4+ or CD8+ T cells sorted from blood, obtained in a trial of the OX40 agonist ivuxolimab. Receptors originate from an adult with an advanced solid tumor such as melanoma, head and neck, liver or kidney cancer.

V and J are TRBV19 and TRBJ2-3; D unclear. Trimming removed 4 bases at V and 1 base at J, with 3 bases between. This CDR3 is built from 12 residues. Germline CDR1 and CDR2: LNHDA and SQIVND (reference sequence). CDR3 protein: CASSTGTDTQYF. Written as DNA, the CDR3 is TGTGCCAGTAGTACTGGCACAGATACGCAGTATTTT.

The CDR3 reads CATSSRTGSPYEQYF. The CDR3 DNA follows: TGTGCCACCAGCAGCCGGACAGGTTCCCCCTACGAGCAGTACTTC. The J gene is TRBJ2-7, the V gene TRBV15, with TRBD1 matching over 7 bases. V lost 3 bases to trimming and J lost 2 bases; unmatched junction nucleotides: 7. The CDR3 runs to 15 residues. CDR1 and CDR2 (germline): LNHNV, YYDKDF (reference sequence). Based on the CDR3 plus reference TRBV15 and TRBJ2-7, the full variable domain is DAMVIQNPRYQVTQFGKPVTLSCSQTLNHNVMYWYQQKSSQAPKLLFHYYDKDFNNEADTPDNFQSRRPNTSFCFLDIRSPGLGDTAMYLCATSSRTGSPYEQYFGPGTRLTVT.

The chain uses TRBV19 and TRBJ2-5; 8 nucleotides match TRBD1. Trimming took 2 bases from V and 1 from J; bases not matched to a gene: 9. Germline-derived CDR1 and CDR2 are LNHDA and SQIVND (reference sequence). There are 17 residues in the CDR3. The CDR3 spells CASSILGTGYTQETQYF. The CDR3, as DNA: TGTGCCAGTAGTATACTTGGGACAGGCTACACCCAAGAGACCCAGTACTTC. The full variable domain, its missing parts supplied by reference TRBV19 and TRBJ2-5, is DGGITQSPKYLFRKEGQNVTLSCEQNLNHDAMYWYRQDPGQGLRLIYYSQIVNDFQKGDIAEGYSVSREKKESFPLTVTSAQKNPTAFYLCASSILGTGYTQETQYFGPGTRLLVL.

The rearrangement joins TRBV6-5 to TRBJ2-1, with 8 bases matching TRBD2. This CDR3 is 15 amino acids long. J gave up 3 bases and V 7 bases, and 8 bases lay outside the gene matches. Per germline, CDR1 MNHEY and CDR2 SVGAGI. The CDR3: CASKTAGENYNEQFF. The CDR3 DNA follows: TGTGCCAGCAAGACAGCGGGAGAAAACTACAATGAGCAGTTCTTC.

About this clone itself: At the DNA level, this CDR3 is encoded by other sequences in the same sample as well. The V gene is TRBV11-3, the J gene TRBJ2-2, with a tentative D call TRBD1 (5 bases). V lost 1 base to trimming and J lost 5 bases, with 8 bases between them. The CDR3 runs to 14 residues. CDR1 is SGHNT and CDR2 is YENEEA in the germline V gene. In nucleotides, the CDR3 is TGTGCCAGCAGCTTAGCTAGGGGTACCGGGGAGCTGTTTTTT. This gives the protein CASSLARGTGELFF.